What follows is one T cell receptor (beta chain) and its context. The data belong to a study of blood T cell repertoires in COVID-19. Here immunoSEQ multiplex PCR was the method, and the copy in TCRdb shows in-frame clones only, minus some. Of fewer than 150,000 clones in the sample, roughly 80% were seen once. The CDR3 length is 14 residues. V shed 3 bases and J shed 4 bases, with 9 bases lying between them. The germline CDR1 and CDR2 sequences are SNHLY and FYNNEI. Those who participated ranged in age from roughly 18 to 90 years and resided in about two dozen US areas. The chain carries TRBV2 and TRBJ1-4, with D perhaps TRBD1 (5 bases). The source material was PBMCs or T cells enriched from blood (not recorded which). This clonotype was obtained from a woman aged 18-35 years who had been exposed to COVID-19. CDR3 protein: CASSEGGGNEKLFF. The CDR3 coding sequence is TGTGCCAGCAGTGAGGGGGGAGGTAATGAAAAACTGTTTTTT.